This T cell receptor (beta chain) was identified during a study of cytomegalovirus exposure and HLA in healthy donors. Study-wide findings and caveats: Sequence variants that were highly shared formed a cluster that was likely a sequencing artifact.

PCR involved 60 Vbeta and 13 Jbeta primers. Assay: immunoSEQ multiplex PCR; the TCRdb copy retains only in-frame clones and omits some. The data hold around 100,000 clones, with around 77% observed a single time. There are a few counts of this clone. What it binds is unknown. There are 15 residues in the CDR3. J was trimmed by 8 bases and V by 3 bases; bases with no gene match: 5. Germline values: CDR1 WNHNN, CDR2 SYGVQD (reference sequence). The receptor comes from a man aged 30 to 39 in good health and CMV-seronegative. The sequencing sample was made of PBMCs. The chain uses TRBV10-1 and TRBJ1-6; 9 nucleotides match TRBD1. The chain's CDR3 is CASSDGTGRHSPLHF. For the CDR3, the DNA is TGCGCCAGCAGTGATGGGACAGGGCGACATTCACCCCTCCACTTT.